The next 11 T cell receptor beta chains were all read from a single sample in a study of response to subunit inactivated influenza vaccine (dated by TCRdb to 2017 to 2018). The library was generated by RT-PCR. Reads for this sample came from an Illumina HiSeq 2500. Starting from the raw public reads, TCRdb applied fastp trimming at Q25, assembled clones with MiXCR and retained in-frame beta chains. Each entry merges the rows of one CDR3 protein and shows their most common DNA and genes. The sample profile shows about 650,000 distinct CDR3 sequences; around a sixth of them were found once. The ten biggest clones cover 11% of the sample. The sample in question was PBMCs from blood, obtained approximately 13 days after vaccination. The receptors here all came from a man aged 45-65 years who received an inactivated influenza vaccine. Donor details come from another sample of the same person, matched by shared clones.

For the CDR3, the DNA is TGTGCCAGCAGTTACTCGACCGGGGCGACACCCCTCCACTTT. Its protein is CASSYSTGATPLHF. The rearrangement joins TRBV6-5 to TRBJ1-6; D may be TRBD1 (5 bases). The germline V gene encodes CDR1 MNHEY and CDR2 SVGAGI. CDR3 length: 14 amino acids. V dropped 0 bases and J dropped 11 bases, with 11 bases sitting between them.

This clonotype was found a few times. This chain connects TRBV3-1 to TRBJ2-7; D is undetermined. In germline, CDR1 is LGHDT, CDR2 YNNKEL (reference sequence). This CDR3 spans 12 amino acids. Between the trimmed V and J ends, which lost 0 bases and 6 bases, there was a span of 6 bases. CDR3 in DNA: TGTGCCAGCAGCCAAGATTTTGGCGAGCAGTACTTC. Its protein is CASSQDFGEQYF.

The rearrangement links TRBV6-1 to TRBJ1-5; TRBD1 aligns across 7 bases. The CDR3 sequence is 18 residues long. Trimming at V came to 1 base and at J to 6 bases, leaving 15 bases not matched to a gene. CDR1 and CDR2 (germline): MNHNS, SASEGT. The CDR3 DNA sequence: TGTGCCAGCAGTGAAGGGGGCCTACCGGGACAGCTCACTCAGCCCCAGCATTTT. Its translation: CASSEGGLPGQLTQPQHF.

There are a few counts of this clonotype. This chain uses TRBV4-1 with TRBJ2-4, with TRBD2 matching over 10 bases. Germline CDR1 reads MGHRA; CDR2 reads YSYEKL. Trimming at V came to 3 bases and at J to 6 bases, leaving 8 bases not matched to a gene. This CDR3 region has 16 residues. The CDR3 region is CASSHPIAGGGNIQYF. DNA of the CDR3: TGCGCCAGCAGCCATCCCATAGCGGGAGGCGGAAACATTCAGTACTTC.

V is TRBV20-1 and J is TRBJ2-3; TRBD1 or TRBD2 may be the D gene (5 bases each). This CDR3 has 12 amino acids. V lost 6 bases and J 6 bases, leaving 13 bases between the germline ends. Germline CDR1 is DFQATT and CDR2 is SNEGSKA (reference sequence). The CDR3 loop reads CSAGEGTDTQYF. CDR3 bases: TGCAGTGCGGGGGAAGGGACGGATACGCAGTATTTT.

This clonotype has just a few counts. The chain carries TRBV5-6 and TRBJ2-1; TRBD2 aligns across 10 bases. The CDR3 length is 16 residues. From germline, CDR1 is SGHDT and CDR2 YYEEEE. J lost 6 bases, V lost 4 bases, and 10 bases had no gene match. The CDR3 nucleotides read TGTGCCAGCAGCCCACGAGCGGGAGGGCCTGCCAATGAGCAGTTCTTC. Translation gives CASSPRAGGPANEQFF.

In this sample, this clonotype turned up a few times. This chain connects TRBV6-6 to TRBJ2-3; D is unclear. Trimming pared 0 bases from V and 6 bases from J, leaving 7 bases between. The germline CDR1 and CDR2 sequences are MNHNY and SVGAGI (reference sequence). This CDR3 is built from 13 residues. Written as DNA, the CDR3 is TGTGCCAGCAGTTACTCGACGAGGGATACGCAGTATTTT. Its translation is CASSYSTRDTQYF.

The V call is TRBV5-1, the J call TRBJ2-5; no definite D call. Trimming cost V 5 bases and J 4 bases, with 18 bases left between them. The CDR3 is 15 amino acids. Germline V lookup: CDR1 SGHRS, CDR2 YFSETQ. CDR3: CASSHLGFLPETQYF. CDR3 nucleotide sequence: TGCGCCAGCAGTCATCTGGGTTTCCTTCCAGAGACCCAGTACTTC. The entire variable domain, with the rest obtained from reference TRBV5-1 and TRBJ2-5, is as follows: KAGVTQTPRYLIKTRGQQVTLSCSPISGHRSVSWYQQTPGQGLQFLFEYFSETQRNKGNFPGRFSGRQFSNSRSEMNVSTLELGDSALYLCASSHLGFLPETQYFGPGTRLLVL.

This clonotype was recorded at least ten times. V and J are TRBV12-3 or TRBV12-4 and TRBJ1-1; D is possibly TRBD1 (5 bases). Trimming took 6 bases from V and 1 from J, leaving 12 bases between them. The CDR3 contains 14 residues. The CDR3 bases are TGTGCCAGCAGCTTGGGACCGACGAACACTGAAGCTTTCTTT. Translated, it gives CASSLGPTNTEAFF.

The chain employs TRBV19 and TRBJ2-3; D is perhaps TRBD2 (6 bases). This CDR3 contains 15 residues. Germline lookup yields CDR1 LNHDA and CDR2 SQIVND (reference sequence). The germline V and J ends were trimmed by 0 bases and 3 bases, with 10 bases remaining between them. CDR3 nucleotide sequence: TGTGCCAGTAGTATAGATGCAGGGAGGACAGATACGCAGTATTTT. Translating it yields CASSIDAGRTDTQYF.

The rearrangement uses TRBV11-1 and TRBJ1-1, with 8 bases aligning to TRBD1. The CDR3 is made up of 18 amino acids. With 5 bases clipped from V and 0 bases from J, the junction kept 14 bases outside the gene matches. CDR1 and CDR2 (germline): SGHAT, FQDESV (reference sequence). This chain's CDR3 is CASSPLRLRTGLNTEAFF. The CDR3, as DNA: TGTGCCAGCAGCCCCCTCCGGCTCCGGACAGGGTTGAACACTGAAGCTTTCTTT. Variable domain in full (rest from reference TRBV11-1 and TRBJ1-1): EAEVAQSPRYKITEKSQAVAFWCDPISGHATLYWYRQILGQGPELLVQFQDESVVDDSQLPKDRFSAERLKGVDSTLKIQPAELGDSAMYLCASSPLRLRTGLNTEAFFGQGTRLTVV.